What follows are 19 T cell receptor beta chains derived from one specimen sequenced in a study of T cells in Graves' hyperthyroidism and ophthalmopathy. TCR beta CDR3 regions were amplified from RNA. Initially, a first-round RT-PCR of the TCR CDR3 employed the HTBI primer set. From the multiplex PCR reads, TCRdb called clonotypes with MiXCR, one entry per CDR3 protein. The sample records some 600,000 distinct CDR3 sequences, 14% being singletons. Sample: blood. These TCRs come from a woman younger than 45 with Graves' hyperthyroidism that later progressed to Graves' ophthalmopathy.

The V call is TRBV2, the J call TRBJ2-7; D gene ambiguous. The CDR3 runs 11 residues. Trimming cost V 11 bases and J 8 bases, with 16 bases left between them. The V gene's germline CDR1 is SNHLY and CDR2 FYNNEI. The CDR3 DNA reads TGTGCCGAATTTTCAGGTGAAAAGCAGTACTTC. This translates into CAEFSGEKQYF.

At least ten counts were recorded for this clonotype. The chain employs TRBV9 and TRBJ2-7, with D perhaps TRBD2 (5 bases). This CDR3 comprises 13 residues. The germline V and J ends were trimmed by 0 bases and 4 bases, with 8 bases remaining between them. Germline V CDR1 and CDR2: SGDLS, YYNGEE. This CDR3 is CASSVGETYEQYF. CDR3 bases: TGTGCCAGCAGCGTAGGGGAGACGTACGAGCAGTACTTC. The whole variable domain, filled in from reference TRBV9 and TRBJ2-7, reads DSGVTQTPKHLITATGQRVTLRCSPRSGDLSVYWYQQSLDQGLQFLIQYYNGEERAKGNILERFSAQQFPDLHSELNLSSLELGDSALYFCASSVGETYEQYFGPGTRLTVT.

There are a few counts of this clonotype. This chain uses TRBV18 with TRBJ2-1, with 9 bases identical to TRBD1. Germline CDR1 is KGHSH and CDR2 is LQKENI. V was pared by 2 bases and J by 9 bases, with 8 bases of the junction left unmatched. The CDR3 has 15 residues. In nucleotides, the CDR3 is TGTGCCAGCTCACCAATTGGGACAGGGAGGGGTGAGCAGTTCTTC. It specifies CASSPIGTGRGEQFF.

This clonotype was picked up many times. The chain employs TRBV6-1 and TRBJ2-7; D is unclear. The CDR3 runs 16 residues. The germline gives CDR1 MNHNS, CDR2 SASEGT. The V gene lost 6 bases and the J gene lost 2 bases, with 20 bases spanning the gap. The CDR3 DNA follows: TGTGCCAGCAGGGCAGGACGGAAGAAGGGAACCTACGAGCAGTACTTC. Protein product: CASRAGRKKGTYEQYF.

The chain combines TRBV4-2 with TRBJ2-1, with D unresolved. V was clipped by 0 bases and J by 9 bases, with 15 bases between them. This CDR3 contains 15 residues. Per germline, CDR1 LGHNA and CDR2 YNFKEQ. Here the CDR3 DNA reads TGTGCCAGCAGCCAAGATCGGGCCCAATGGGGTGAGCAGTTCTTC. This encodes CASSQDRAQWGEQFF.

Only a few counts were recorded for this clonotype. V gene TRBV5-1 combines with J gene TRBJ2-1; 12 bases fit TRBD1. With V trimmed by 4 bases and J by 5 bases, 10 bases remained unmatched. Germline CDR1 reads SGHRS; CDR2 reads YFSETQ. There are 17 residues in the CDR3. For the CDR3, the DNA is TGCGCCAGCAGCCACACACTGGGACAGGGGGCTGACAATGAGCAGTTCTTC. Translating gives CASSHTLGQGADNEQFF.

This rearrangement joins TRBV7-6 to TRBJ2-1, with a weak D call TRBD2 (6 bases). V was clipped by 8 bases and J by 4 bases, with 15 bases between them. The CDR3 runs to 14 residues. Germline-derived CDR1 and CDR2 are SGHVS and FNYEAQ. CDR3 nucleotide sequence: TGTGCCAGCGGAGGTGCGGGGAGATACAATGAGCAGTTCTTC. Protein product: CASGGAGRYNEQFF.

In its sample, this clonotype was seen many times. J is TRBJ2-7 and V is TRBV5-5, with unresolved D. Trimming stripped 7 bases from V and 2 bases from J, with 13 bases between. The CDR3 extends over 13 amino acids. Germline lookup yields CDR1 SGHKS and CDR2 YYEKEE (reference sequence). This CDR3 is CASAYPGAYEQYF. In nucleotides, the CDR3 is TGTGCCAGCGCTTACCCGGGCGCCTACGAGCAGTACTTC. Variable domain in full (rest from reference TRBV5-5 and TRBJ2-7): DAGVTQSPTHLIKTRGQQVTLRCSPISGHKSVSWYQQVLGQGPQFIFQYYEKEERGRGNFPDRFSARQFPNYSSELNVNALLLGDSALYLCASAYPGAYEQYFGPGTRLTVT.

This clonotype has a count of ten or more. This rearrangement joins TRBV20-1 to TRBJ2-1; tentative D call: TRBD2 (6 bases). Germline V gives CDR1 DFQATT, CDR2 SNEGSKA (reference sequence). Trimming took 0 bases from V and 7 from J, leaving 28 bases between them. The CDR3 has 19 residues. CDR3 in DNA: TGCAGTGCTAGAGAGCGGGGACTGGCTCGCAACCCAACGGGGAATGAGCAGTTCTTC. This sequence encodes CSARERGLARNPTGNEQFF.

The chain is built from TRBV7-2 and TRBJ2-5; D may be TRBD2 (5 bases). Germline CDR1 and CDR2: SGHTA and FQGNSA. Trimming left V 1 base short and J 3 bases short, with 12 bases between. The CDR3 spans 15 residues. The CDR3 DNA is TGTGCCAGCAGCTTAGTCCGGGGAAGGAAAGAGACCCAGTACTTC. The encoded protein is CASSLVRGRKETQYF.

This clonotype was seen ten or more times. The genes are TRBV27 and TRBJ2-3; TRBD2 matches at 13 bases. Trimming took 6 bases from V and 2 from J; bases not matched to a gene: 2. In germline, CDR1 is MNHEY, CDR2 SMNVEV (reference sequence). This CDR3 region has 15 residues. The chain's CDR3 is CASRGLAGATDTQYF. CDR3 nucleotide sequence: TGTGCCAGCAGAGGACTAGCGGGGGCCACAGATACGCAGTATTTT.

The CDR3: CASSLLTGYGYTF. The DNA of the CDR3 is TGTGCCAGCAGTTTATTAACAGGCTATGGCTACACCTTC. This chain uses TRBV27 with TRBJ1-2; a possible D gene is TRBD1 (5 bases). Germline V gene data show CDR1 as MNHEY and CDR2 as SMNVEV (reference sequence). The V end was cut by 1 base, the J end by 4 bases, with 7 bases between. The CDR3 sequence is 13 residues long.

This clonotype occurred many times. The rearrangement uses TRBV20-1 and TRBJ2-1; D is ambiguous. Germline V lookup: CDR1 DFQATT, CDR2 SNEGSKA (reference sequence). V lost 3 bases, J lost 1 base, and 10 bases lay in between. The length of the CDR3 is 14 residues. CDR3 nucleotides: TGCAGTGCTAGTCCGATACGGTCCTACAATGAGCAGTTCTTC. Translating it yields CSASPIRSYNEQFF.

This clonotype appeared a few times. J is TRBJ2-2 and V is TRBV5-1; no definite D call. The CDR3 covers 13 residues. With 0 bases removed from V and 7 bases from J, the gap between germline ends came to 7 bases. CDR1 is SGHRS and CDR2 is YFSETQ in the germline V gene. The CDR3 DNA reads TGCGCCAGCAGCTTGGAGGCCCGCGGGGAGCTGTTTTTT. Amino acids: CASSLEARGELFF.

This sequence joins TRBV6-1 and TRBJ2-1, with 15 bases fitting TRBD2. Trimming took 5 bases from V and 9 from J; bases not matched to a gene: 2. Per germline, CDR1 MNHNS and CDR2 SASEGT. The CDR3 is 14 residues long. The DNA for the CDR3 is TGTGCCAGCAGTCCGGGACTAGCGGGAGGTGAGCAGTTCTTC. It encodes CASSPGLAGGEQFF.

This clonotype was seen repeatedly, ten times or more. The CDR3 nucleotides read TGTGCCAGTAGTATCCAGGGTTCGAGCTATGGCTACACCTTC. Translating gives CASSIQGSSYGYTF. This chain connects TRBV19 to TRBJ1-2; a weak D match, TRBD1 (5 bases). V lost 3 bases and J lost 4, with 12 bases in between. Germline CDR1 is LNHDA and CDR2 is SQIVND (reference sequence). The CDR3 totals 14 residues.

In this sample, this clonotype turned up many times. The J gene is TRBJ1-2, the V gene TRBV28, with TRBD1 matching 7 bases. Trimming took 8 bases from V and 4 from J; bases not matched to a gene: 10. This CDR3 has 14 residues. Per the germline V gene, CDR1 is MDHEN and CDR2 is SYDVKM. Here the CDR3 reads CASEKPGTAYGYTF. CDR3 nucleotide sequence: TGTGCCAGCGAGAAACCCGGGACAGCCTATGGCTACACCTTC.

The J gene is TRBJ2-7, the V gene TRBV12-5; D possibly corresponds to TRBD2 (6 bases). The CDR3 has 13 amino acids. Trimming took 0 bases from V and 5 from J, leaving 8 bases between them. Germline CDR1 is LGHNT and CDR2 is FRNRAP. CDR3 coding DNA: TGTGCTAGTGGTTTGGTGGGGGGAAACGAGCAGTACTTC. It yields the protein CASGLVGGNEQYF.

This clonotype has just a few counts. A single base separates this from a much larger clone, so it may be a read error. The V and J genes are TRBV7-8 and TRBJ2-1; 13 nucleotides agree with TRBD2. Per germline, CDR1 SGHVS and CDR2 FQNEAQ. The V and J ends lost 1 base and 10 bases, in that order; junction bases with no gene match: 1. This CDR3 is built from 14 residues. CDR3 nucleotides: TGTGCCAGCAGCTTAGTGGGACTAGCGGGAGAGCAGTTCTTC. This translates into CASSLVGLAGEQFF.